This T cell receptor beta chain was sequenced in a study of T-cell reconstitution after alpha-beta-depleted transplantation in children. Unique molecular identifiers were used in preparing the TCRbeta library. TCRdb recomputed calls from the PCR reads with MiXCR, one row per CDR3 protein. The sample lists 90,000 to 100,000 distinct CDR3 sequences; 9% to 15% were seen once. CDR3 length: 15 residues. The germline V gene encodes CDR1 SGHRS and CDR2 YFSETQ. Trimming stripped 1 base from V and 8 bases from J, with 13 bases between. This TCR was recovered from a human donor who donated a stem cell graft to a child with inherited bone marrow failure. The sample in question was PBMCs from the stem cell graft donor, obtained from the stem cell graft. J is TRBJ1-6 and V is TRBV5-1, with unresolved D. The CDR3: CASSLIQSLDSPLHF. DNA of the CDR3: TGCGCCAGCAGCTTGATCCAGAGTTTGGATTCACCCCTCCACTTT.